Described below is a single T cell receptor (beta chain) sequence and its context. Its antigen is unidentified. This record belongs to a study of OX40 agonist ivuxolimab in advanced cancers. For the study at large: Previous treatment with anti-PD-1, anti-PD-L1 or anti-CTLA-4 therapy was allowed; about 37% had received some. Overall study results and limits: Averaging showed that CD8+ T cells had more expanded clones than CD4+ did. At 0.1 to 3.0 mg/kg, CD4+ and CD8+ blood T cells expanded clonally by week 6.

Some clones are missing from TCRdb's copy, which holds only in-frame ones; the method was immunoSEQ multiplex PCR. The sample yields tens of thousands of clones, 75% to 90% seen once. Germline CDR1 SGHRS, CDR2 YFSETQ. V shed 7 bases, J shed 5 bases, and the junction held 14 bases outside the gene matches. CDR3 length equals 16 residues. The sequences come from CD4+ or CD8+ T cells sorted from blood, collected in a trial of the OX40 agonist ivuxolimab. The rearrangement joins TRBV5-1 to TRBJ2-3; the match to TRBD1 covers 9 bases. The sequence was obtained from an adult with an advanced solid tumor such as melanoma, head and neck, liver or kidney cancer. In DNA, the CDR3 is TGCGCCAGCCACATGAGCGGGACAGGGTATGGAGATACGCAGTATTTT. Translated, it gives CASHMSGTGYGDTQYF.